The next 16 T cell receptor beta chains were all read from a single sample in a study of tumor-infiltrating lymphocytes in primary liver carcinoma. From about 19-30 mg of unsorted bulk tissue, DNA and RNA were co-extracted together. The input was 450 to 500 ng total RNA; TCR beta cDNA was made from it with a constant-region primer. Libraries covering TCR beta were generated through three nested multiplex PCR rounds (using a slightly modified ARM-PCR). Each of the first two PCR rounds ran around 10 cycles with TRBV1-TRBV30 forward and C-beta reverse primers. Using its own MiXCR run on the multiplex PCR reads, TCRdb lists one record per CDR3 protein. The sample lists 85,000 to 100,000 distinct CDR3 sequences; just over 65% were seen once. Sequencing was performed on tumor-adjacent normal liver tissue. These receptors came from a middle-aged man with primary liver carcinoma and hepatitis B virus infection.

The chain employs TRBV29-1 and TRBJ2-3; TRBD2 aligns across 15 bases. CDR3 length: 15 amino acids. In germline, CDR1 is SQVTM, CDR2 ANQGSEA. The CDR3 DNA sequence: TGCGGCGGACTAGCGGGAGGGCCGGTGGGAGATACGCAGTATTTT. Its translation is CGGLAGGPVGDTQYF.

This clonotype was detected many times. V and J are TRBV6-6 and TRBJ2-3; possible D gene TRBD2, 5 bases. Per germline, CDR1 MNHNY and CDR2 SVGAGI (reference sequence). This CDR3 has 13 amino acids. Trimming cost V 5 bases and J 5 bases, with 11 bases left between them. The CDR3 nucleotides read TGTGCCAGCAGTCCCCCGGGGAGAGATACGCAGTATTTT. Translated: CASSPPGRDTQYF.

The chain recombines TRBV11-1 with TRBJ2-3, with TRBD1 matching 7 bases. V lost 5 bases, J lost 11 bases, and 13 bases stayed unmatched. The length of the CDR3 is 14 residues. The germline CDR1 and CDR2 sequences are SGHAT and FQDESV (reference sequence). The CDR3 reads CASSRDSARDVQYF. CDR3 nucleotides: TGTGCCAGCAGCCGGGACAGTGCCCGAGATGTGCAGTATTTT.

The chain has TRBV6-1 and TRBJ2-7; D uncertain. The CDR3 runs to 15 residues. Germline V gene sequence: CDR1 MNHNS, CDR2 SASEGT. With 6 bases removed from V and 5 bases from J, the gap between germline ends came to 20 bases. CDR3 loop: CASRTATVPGNEQYF. CDR3 nucleotide sequence: TGTGCCAGCAGGACCGCAACCGTTCCTGGGAACGAGCAGTACTTC.

As to this clonotype: The junction and the germline gene differ at one end; a read error may be behind it. The V gene is TRBV7-9, the J gene TRBJ2-1; weak D call: TRBD2 (7 bases). This CDR3 contains 18 residues. CDR1 and CDR2 from the germline V gene are SEHNR and FQNEAQ (reference sequence). The CDR3 reads CVSSLLPSQGRGANEQVF. CDR3 nucleotides: TGTGTCAGCAGCTTACTCCCCTCGCAGGGGAGGGGAGCCAATGAGCAGGTCTTC. The full variable domain, completed using reference TRBV7-9 and TRBJ2-1, is DTGVSQNPRHKITKRGQNVTFRCDPISEHNRLYWYRQTLGQGPEFLTYFQNEAQLEKSRLLSDRFSAERPKGSFSTLEIQRTEQGDSAMYLCVSSLLPSQGRGANEQVFGPGTRLTVL.

This clonotype showed up just once. The chain recombines TRBV5-1 with TRBJ2-7, with 8 bases matching TRBD2. Unmatched junction bases numbered 7, after V lost 4 bases and J lost 10 bases. Germline V gene sequence: CDR1 SGHRS, CDR2 YFSETQ. The CDR3 contains 12 residues. CDR3 region: CASSPGLVAQYF. Written as DNA, the CDR3 is TGCGCCAGCAGCCCGGGACTAGTGGCACAGTACTTC.

This clonotype was recorded a few times. The chain is built from TRBV30 and TRBJ2-3; 8 bases are a match to TRBD2. The CDR3 covers 13 residues. The germline gives CDR1 GTSNPN, CDR2 SVGIG (reference sequence). V was clipped by 2 bases and J by 5 bases; unmatched bases: 3. CDR3 sequence: CAWSRLAGDTQYF. DNA of the CDR3: TGTGCCTGGAGTCGGCTAGCGGGAGATACGCAGTATTTT.

Worth noting for this clonotype: The conserved final phenylalanine or tryptophan is absent from the CDR3, which likely points to a read error. V gene TRBV5-4 combines with J gene TRBJ2-1, with D perhaps TRBD1 (6 bases). The germline gives CDR1 SGHNT, CDR2 YYREEE (reference sequence). This CDR3 comprises 17 residues. The V and J ends lost 7 bases and 8 bases respectively, with 28 bases between them. In DNA, the CDR3 is TGTGCCAGCGCCCGTGGGGGCACCGGCCGCGCAGCCGATGAGCAGTTCTTA. It encodes CASARGGTGRAADEQFL.

The chain combines TRBV7-9 with TRBJ2-3; D remains unclear. CDR1 is SEHNR, CDR2 FQNEAQ, per germline (reference sequence). V lost 0 bases and J lost 2, with 6 bases in between. The CDR3 sequence is 14 residues long. The CDR3 region is CASSLAGITDTQYF. The CDR3 DNA reads TGTGCCAGCAGCTTAGCTGGAATCACAGATACGCAGTATTTT.

The chain links TRBV5-4 to TRBJ2-5, with 7 bases fitting TRBD2. Trimming removed 0 bases from V and 3 bases from J; junction bases left unmatched: 11. Germline V gene lookup returns CDR1 SGHNT and CDR2 YYREEE (reference sequence). The CDR3 runs 17 residues. In DNA, the CDR3 is TGTGCCAGCAGCTTGGGACTAGTGGGGGGGGTAGAAGAGACCCAGTACTTC. As protein: CASSLGLVGGVEETQYF.

A word on this clonotype: A much larger clone is a single base away; this may be a read error. The conserved phenylalanine or tryptophan is not found at the CDR3 terminus, so this likely reflects a read error. The J gene is TRBJ1-5, the V gene TRBV6-1; tentative D call: TRBD1 (6 bases). Looked up from germline, CDR1 is MNHNS and CDR2 is SASEGT. The CDR3 runs 14 residues. V was cut by 11 bases and J by 3 bases, with 17 bases left in between. The CDR3 reads CACGTGFSNQPQHL. The DNA for the CDR3 is TGTGCCTGCGGCACAGGGTTTTCCAATCAGCCCCAGCATTTG.

The chain employs TRBV5-1 and TRBJ1-1; TRBD1 might be the D (5 bases). Per germline, CDR1 SGHRS and CDR2 YFSETQ. This CDR3 spans 14 amino acids. Trimming left V 0 bases short and J 4 bases short, with 10 bases between. CDR3 loop: CASSLESGVTEAFF. CDR3 bases: TGCGCCAGCAGCTTGGAGTCGGGGGTCACTGAAGCTTTCTTT.

This clonotype was found many times. The rearrangement links TRBV29-1 to TRBJ2-7; 8 bases fit TRBD2. Per the germline V gene, CDR1 is SQVTM and CDR2 is ANQGSEA. The CDR3 is 13 residues long. After removal of 6 bases from V and 1 base from J, the junction contained 5 bases not matched to a gene. CDR3: CSVLLAESYEQYF. CDR3 nucleotide sequence: TGCAGCGTCCTACTAGCGGAATCCTACGAGCAGTACTTC.

A few counts support this clonotype. The rearrangement uses TRBV12-3 or TRBV12-4 and TRBJ2-1; D is ambiguous. Between the trimmed V and J ends, which lost 4 bases and 3 bases, there was a span of 10 bases. This CDR3 has 14 amino acids. Here the CDR3 reads CASSWVVGYNEQFF. For the CDR3, the DNA is TGTGCCAGCAGTTGGGTGGTGGGCTACAATGAGCAGTTCTTC.

Remarks on this clonotype: The junction differs from germline at one of its ends, possibly a read error. In nucleotides, the CDR3 is TGTGCCAGCAGCCGGTCTGGACTAGAGGGAACCTACGAGCATTACTTC. Translated: CASSRSGLEGTYEHYF. This chain connects TRBV11-2 to TRBJ2-7, with 7 bases lining up with TRBD2. This CDR3 is built from 16 residues. Germline V lookup: CDR1 SGHAT, CDR2 FQNNGV.

Concerning this clonotype: This may be a read error, as it is one base from a much larger clone. The conserved phenylalanine or tryptophan is not found at the CDR3 terminus, so this likely reflects a read error. The chain uses TRBV11-2 and TRBJ2-5; 7 nucleotides align to TRBD2. This CDR3 has 14 amino acids. CDR1 and CDR2 from the germline V gene are SGHAT and FQNNGV. CDR3 amino acids: CVSSRDYHQETQYS. The CDR3 DNA sequence: TGTGTCAGCAGCCGGGACTACCACCAAGAGACCCAGTACTCC.